Listed below are T cell receptor beta chains from one sample, sequenced in a study of blood T cell repertoires in COVID-19. Sequencing was performed with immunoSEQ multiplex PCR; in TCRdb, only in-frame clones are kept and a portion is missing. The table shows over 250,000 clones, with approximately 90% occurring only once. The sample consisted of PBMCs or T cells enriched from blood (not recorded which). The receptor set was obtained from a young woman who had recovered from COVID-19. CDR3s include the opening cysteine and the closing phenylalanine or tryptophan. A D gene is named only where the DNA matches it firmly. Clone sizes are given selectively: once, few, many, or a class where the clone is expanded.

clone size: .
D gene: TRBD1
V gene: TRBV6-2/TRBV6-3
J gene: TRBJ2-7
CDR3 DNA: TGTGCCAGCAGTCCACGTTCGGACAGGACCTACGAGCAGTACTTC
CDR3 protein: CASSPRSDRTYEQYF

clone size: once
D gene: TRBD1
V gene: TRBV5-1
J gene: TRBJ2-2
CDR3 DNA: TGCGCCAGCAGCTTGGAAGGGGGCGACACCGGGGAGCTGTTTTTT
CDR3 protein: CASSLEGGDTGELFF

clone size: .
D gene: .
V gene: TRBV6-2/TRBV6-3
J gene: TRBJ1-1
CDR3 DNA: TGTGCCAGCAGTCCCCCCCGACAGGTCATGAACACTGAAGCTTTCTTT
CDR3 protein: CASSPPRQVMNTEAFF

clone size: .
D gene: .
V gene: TRBV6-1
J gene: TRBJ2-3
CDR3 DNA: TGTGCCAGCAGTGAGGGCCAGCCAACAGATACGCAGTATTTT
CDR3 protein: CASSEGQPTDTQYF

clone size: .
D gene: TRBD1
V gene: TRBV7-2
J gene: TRBJ1-2
CDR3 DNA: TGTGCCAGCAGTCGAATAACCGCCGGACAGGGAGTTGCCTATGGCTACACCTTC
CDR3 protein: CASSRITAGQGVAYGYTF

clone size: .
D gene: TRBD2
V gene: TRBV6-5
J gene: TRBJ2-2
CDR3 DNA: TGTGCCAGCAGAACTAGCGGAACGAACACCGGGGAGCTGTTTTTT
CDR3 protein: CASRTSGTNTGELFF

clone size: .
D gene: TRBD2
V gene: TRBV5-4
J gene: TRBJ2-3
CDR3 DNA: TGTGCCAGCAGCTTCAGGCGGGAGGGTGGAGATACGCAGTATTTT
CDR3 protein: CASSFRREGGDTQYF

clone size: .
D gene: .
V gene: TRBV6-5
J gene: TRBJ1-2
CDR3 DNA: TGTGCCAGCACAGAAGCTAACTATGGCTACACCTTC
CDR3 protein: CASTEANYGYTF

clone size: .
D gene: .
V gene: TRBV4-3
J gene: TRBJ2-7
CDR3 DNA: TGCGCCAGCAGCCAAGTCGAACGCGCCTACGAGCAGTACTTC
CDR3 protein: CASSQVERAYEQYF

clone size: .
D gene: .
V gene: TRBV27
J gene: TRBJ1-1
CDR3 DNA: TGTGCCAGCAGTTATGGCGCGGGGGGATGGGGTGAAGCTTTCTTT
CDR3 protein: CASSYGAGGWGEAFF

clone size: .
D gene: TRBD1
V gene: TRBV6-5
J gene: TRBJ2-7
CDR3 DNA: TGTGCCAGCAGTAACGAGGGGACAGACTCCTACGAGCAGTACTTC
CDR3 protein: CASSNEGTDSYEQYF

clone size: .
D gene: .
V gene: TRBV9
J gene: TRBJ1-2
CDR3 DNA: TGTGCCAGCAGCACCACACAGGGAGGGAGATACTATGGCTACACCTTC
CDR3 protein: CASSTTQGGRYYGYTF

clone size: .
D gene: .
V gene: TRBV7-3
J gene: TRBJ2-7
CDR3 DNA: TGTGCCAGCAGCTCTTCTTCAGGCGAGCAGTACTTC
CDR3 protein: CASSSSSGEQYF

clone size: .
D gene: .
V gene: TRBV7-3
J gene: TRBJ1-1
CDR3 DNA: TGTGCCAGCAGCTCGACAGAAGGCACTGAAGCTTTCTTT
CDR3 protein: CASSSTEGTEAFF

clone size: .
D gene: TRBD1
V gene: TRBV18
J gene: TRBJ1-5
CDR3 DNA: TGTGCCAGCTCTGAACAGGGGATGAATCAGCCCCAGCATTTT
CDR3 protein: CASSEQGMNQPQHF

clone size: .
D gene: .
V gene: TRBV5-8
J gene: TRBJ2-1
CDR3 DNA: TGTGCCAGCAGCTTGGAGCCAGGGGTCGGCAATGAGCAGTTCTTC
CDR3 protein: CASSLEPGVGNEQFF

clone size: .
D gene: TRBD1
V gene: TRBV7-2
J gene: TRBJ1-4
CDR3 DNA: TGTGCCAGCACCTCTCTACCGGGACAGACTAATGAAAAACTGTTTTTT
CDR3 protein: CASTSLPGQTNEKLFF

clone size: .
D gene: .
V gene: TRBV7-9
J gene: TRBJ1-1
CDR3 DNA: TGTGCCAGCAGCTTAGCACGAGTGTTTACTGAAGCTTTCTTT
CDR3 protein: CASSLARVFTEAFF

clone size: once
D gene: .
V gene: TRBV7-8
J gene: TRBJ1-1
CDR3 DNA: TGTGCCAGCAGCGGAAGGGGGAAGCCCCCCCCAATGAACACTGAAGCTTTCTTT
CDR3 protein: CASSGRGKPPPMNTEAFF

clone size: .
D gene: .
V gene: TRBV4-3
J gene: TRBJ1-2
CDR3 DNA: TGCGCCAGCAGCCAAGATCGGGGGTGGGCCTATGGCTACACCTTC
CDR3 protein: CASSQDRGWAYGYTF

clone size: .
D gene: .
V gene: TRBV12-5
J gene: TRBJ2-6
CDR3 DNA: TGTGCTAGTGGTCCTCAGGTCTCTGGGGCCAACGTCCTGACTTTC
CDR3 protein: CASGPQVSGANVLTF

clone size: .
D gene: TRBD2
V gene: TRBV7-2
J gene: TRBJ2-5
CDR3 DNA: TGTGCCAGCAGCCCACCTAGACTAGCGGGGATTGAGACCCAGTACTTC
CDR3 protein: CASSPPRLAGIETQYF

clone size: .
D gene: .
V gene: TRBV2
J gene: TRBJ1-5
CDR3 DNA: TGTGCCAGCAGCGCGCTTGCAGGGCCCAATCAGCCCCAGCATTTT
CDR3 protein: CASSALAGPNQPQHF

clone size: .
D gene: .
V gene: TRBV5-6
J gene: TRBJ1-4
CDR3 DNA: TGTGCCAGCAGCTTTAAACAGACTAATGAAAAACTGTTTTTT
CDR3 protein: CASSFKQTNEKLFF